A selection of T cell receptor beta chains follows, all from one sample in a study of blood T cell repertoires in COVID-19. Sequenced by immunoSEQ multiplex PCR; TCRdb stores in-frame clones only, minus some. This sample carries some 300,000 clones, over 75% of them seen once, and the ten largest clones take roughly 4.5%. The sample consisted of PBMCs or T cells enriched from blood (not recorded which). Source of these receptors: a man aged 25 to 40 who had recovered from COVID-19. Each CDR3 is given with its conserved first and last residue. The D gene is left open where the match is weak. Clone size appears in some rows only: once, few, many, or a class for an expanded clone.

clone_size	v_call	d_call	j_call	cdr3_aa	cdr3_nt
NA	TRBV27	NA	TRBJ1-4	CASRVGVLNEKLFF	TGTGCCAGCAGAGTCGGGGTTCTAAATGAAAAACTGTTTTTT
few	TRBV19	NA	TRBJ1-1	CATLGGRKNTEAFF	TGTGCCACTCTGGGGGGACGGAAGAACACTGAAGCTTTCTTT
NA	TRBV24-1	TRBD1	TRBJ2-2	CATSDPRDSNTGELFF	TGTGCCACCAGTGACCCCCGGGACAGTAACACCGGGGAGCTGTTTTTT
NA	TRBV28	TRBD2	TRBJ2-2	CASSLYRGANTGELFF	TGTGCCAGCAGTTTATATCGGGGGGCGAACACCGGGGAGCTGTTTTTT
NA	TRBV3-1/TRBV3-2	TRBD1	TRBJ1-5	CASSHRTGDQPQHF	TGTGCCAGCAGCCACCGGACAGGGGATCAGCCCCAGCATTTT
NA	TRBV4-2	NA	TRBJ2-3	CASSQEWRELLTSTDTQYF	TGTGCCAGCAGCCAAGAGTGGAGGGAACTATTAACTAGCACAGATACGCAGTATTTT
few	TRBV6-4	NA	TRBJ2-1	CASSDSVQGEQFF	TGTGCCAGCAGCGACTCAGTCCAGGGTGAGCAGTTCTTC
NA	TRBV11-3	NA	TRBJ2-7	CASSLGAGYGEQYF	TGTGCCAGCAGCTTAGGGGCGGGTTATGGCGAGCAGTACTTC
NA	TRBV5-1	NA	TRBJ2-3	CASSRVVEADTQYF	TGCGCCAGCAGTCGGGTGGTGGAGGCAGATACGCAGTATTTT
NA	TRBV15	NA	TRBJ1-2	CATSSPKTANYGYTF	TGTGCCACCAGCAGTCCAAAGACAGCGAACTATGGCTACACCTTC
NA	TRBV6-5	TRBD1	TRBJ2-5	CASSLTGAQETQYF	TGTGCCAGCAGTTTGACAGGGGCTCAAGAGACCCAGTACTTC
few	TRBV19	NA	TRBJ1-4	CASTLRNEKLFF	TGTGCCAGTACCCTGCGGAATGAAAAACTGTTTTTT
NA	TRBV11-2	NA	TRBJ1-1	CASSLVMGQRRTEAFF	TGTGCCAGCAGCTTAGTCATGGGGCAGAGGCGCACTGAAGCTTTCTTT
few	TRBV2	TRBD2	TRBJ2-7	CASKSASGTSEQYF	TGTGCCAGCAAGTCCGCTAGCGGGACATCGGAGCAGTACTTC
NA	TRBV10-2	NA	TRBJ1-6	CASSDSPGAYNSPLHF	TGCGCCAGCAGTGATTCCCCAGGGGCCTATAATTCACCCCTCCACTTT
few	TRBV19	TRBD1	TRBJ1-6	CASSPVRGRNSPLHF	TGTGCCAGTAGTCCGGTAAGGGGGCGTAATTCACCCCTCCACTTT
NA	TRBV9	TRBD1	TRBJ2-7	CASSVDPTGANSYEQYF	TGTGCCAGCAGCGTCGACCCTACAGGGGCGAACTCCTACGAGCAGTACTTC
NA	TRBV5-1	TRBD1	TRBJ2-1	CASSLQGVPSYNEQFF	TGCGCCAGCAGCTTGCAGGGGGTCCCCTCCTACAATGAGCAGTTCTTC
NA	TRBV27	TRBD1	TRBJ2-2	CASSSSRPGGTGELFF	TGTGCCAGCAGTTCCAGCCGCCCAGGGGGCACCGGGGAGCTGTTTTTT
few	TRBV5-6	TRBD1	TRBJ1-4	CASSLGQGENEKLFF	TGTGCCAGCAGCTTGGGACAGGGTGAGAATGAAAAACTGTTTTTT
NA	TRBV20-1	TRBD2	TRBJ2-1	CSASRAGGPWEQFF	TGCAGTGCTAGTAGGGCGGGAGGGCCCTGGGAGCAGTTCTTC
NA	TRBV3-1/TRBV3-2	NA	TRBJ1-1	CASSQGWWRESEAFF	TGTGCCAGCAGCCAAGGGTGGTGGCGGGAGTCTGAAGCTTTCTTT
NA	TRBV29-1	TRBD1	TRBJ1-3	CSVGTASGNTIYF	TGCAGCGTGGGGACAGCCTCTGGAAACACCATATATTTT
few	TRBV10-3	TRBD1	TRBJ1-2	CAISTSGTGGRGYTF	TGTGCCATCAGCACCTCCGGGACAGGGGGTCGGGGCTACACCTTC
NA	TRBV18	NA	TRBJ1-1	CASSPQGLEGTEAFF	TGTGCCAGCTCACCCCAGGGTTTGGAGGGGACTGAAGCTTTCTTT
NA	TRBV30	TRBD1	TRBJ1-6	CAMDRGNSPLHF	TGTGCGATGGACAGGGGTAATTCACCCCTCCACTTT
NA	TRBV6-5	NA	TRBJ1-5	CASSQGSNQPQHF	TGTGCCAGCAGTCAGGGAAGCAATCAGCCCCAGCATTTT
NA	TRBV28	NA	TRBJ2-7	CASSLWAGEGQYF	TGTGCCAGCAGTTTATGGGCAGGGGAGGGGCAGTACTTC
NA	TRBV7-8	NA	TRBJ1-6	CASSHQPAGGSAYNSPLHF	TGTGCCAGCAGCCACCAACCAGCGGGGGGATCAGCCTATAATTCACCCCTCCACTTT
NA	TRBV13	TRBD1	TRBJ1-5	CASSPQDRGLSNQPQHF	TGTGCCAGCAGCCCCCAGGACAGGGGCCTAAGCAATCAGCCCCAGCATTTT
NA	TRBV15	NA	TRBJ2-3	CATSRNRRQDKVGTDTQYF	TGTGCCACCAGCCGAAATAGGAGACAGGATAAGGTGGGTACAGATACGCAGTATTTT
NA	TRBV30	TRBD1	TRBJ1-6	CAWAPRGPTPTLISPLHF	TGTGCCTGGGCCCCGAGGGGGCCTACCCCAACCCTGATCTCACCCCTCCACTTT
NA	TRBV28	NA	TRBJ1-4	CASRSAANEKLFF	TGTGCCAGCCGCTCGGCGGCTAATGAAAAACTGTTTTTT
NA	TRBV27	TRBD1	TRBJ1-1	CASSGWTGMNTEAFF	TGTGCCAGCAGTGGATGGACAGGGATGAACACTGAAGCTTTCTTT
NA	TRBV16	NA	TRBJ2-7	CASSPQGSPLDYEQYF	TGTGCCAGCAGCCCTCAGGGATCCCCCCTTGACTACGAGCAGTACTTC
NA	TRBV6-6	TRBD1	TRBJ1-2	CASNKGTANYGYTF	TGTGCCAGCAACAAGGGGACAGCTAACTATGGCTACACCTTC
once	TRBV19	NA	TRBJ1-2	CASRAGFYSGYTF	TGTGCCAGTAGGGCAGGCTTCTATTCCGGCTACACCTTC
NA	TRBV6-5	NA	TRBJ1-2	CASSYSRTGISDYTF	TGTGCCAGCAGTTACTCAAGAACAGGGATAAGCGACTACACCTTC
many	TRBV2	NA	TRBJ2-7	CASNGEPYEQYF	TGTGCCAGCAACGGGGAGCCATACGAGCAGTACTTC
NA	TRBV2	NA	TRBJ1-5	CASTEGTLGNQPQHF	TGTGCCAGCACAGAGGGCACACTGGGCAATCAGCCCCAGCATTTT
few	TRBV14	NA	TRBJ1-5	CASRTPYQPQHF	TGTGCCAGCAGGACACCGTATCAGCCCCAGCATTTT
NA	TRBV4-1	TRBD2	TRBJ2-7	CASSQVLAGGSYEQYF	TGCGCCAGCAGCCAAGTTCTAGCGGGAGGGAGCTACGAGCAGTACTTC
NA	TRBV14	NA	TRBJ1-4	CASALFNSTNEKLFF	TGTGCCAGCGCCTTATTTAACTCAACTAATGAAAAACTGTTTTTT
once	TRBV6-5	NA	TRBJ2-5	CASSYSGDRKQETQYF	TGTGCCAGCAGTTACTCGGGCGACAGGAAACAAGAGACCCAGTACTTC
NA	TRBV4-1	TRBD1	TRBJ1-2	CASSQDRQSDRGGYTF	TGCGCCAGCAGCCAAGATAGGCAGTCGGACAGGGGGGGCTACACCTTC
NA	TRBV6-5	NA	TRBJ2-1	CASCRQYNEQFF	TGTGCCAGCTGCAGACAGTACAATGAGCAGTTCTTC
many	TRBV6-1	NA	TRBJ2-7	CASSEETGSLNEQYF	TGTGCCAGCAGTGAAGAAACAGGGAGTCTTAACGAGCAGTACTTC
NA	TRBV19	TRBD1	TRBJ1-5	CASSGRDRRGQGPSF	TGTGCCAGTAGTGGGCGGGACAGGAGGGGACAGGGACCCTCTTTT
once	TRBV7-6	TRBD2	TRBJ2-3	CASSLGGTSGAPTDTQYF	TGTGCCAGCAGCTTAGGGGGGACTAGCGGGGCGCCCACAGATACGCAGTATTTT
few	TRBV11-3	TRBD1	TRBJ1-2	CASSPGTGGSRGYTF	TGTGCCAGCAGCCCTGGGACAGGGGGATCGAGAGGCTACACCTTC
NA	TRBV18	TRBD1	TRBJ1-1	CATGDREWNTEAFF	TGTGCCACCGGGGACAGGGAATGGAACACTGAAGCTTTCTTT
NA	TRBV2	TRBD1	TRBJ1-4	CASSEPGTGGELFF	TGTGCCAGCAGTGAACCCGGGACAGGGGGCGAACTGTTTTTT
NA	TRBV30	NA	TRBJ2-2	CAWSVQGTGELFF	TGTGCCTGGAGTGTACAGGGTACCGGGGAGCTGTTTTTT
NA	TRBV7-9	NA	TRBJ1-6	CASSSSSSYNSPLHF	TGTGCCAGCAGTTCGTCGAGCTCCTATAATTCACCCCTCCACTTT
NA	TRBV28	NA	TRBJ2-7	CASTDRSSYEQYF	TGTGCCAGCACCGACAGGAGCTCCTACGAGCAGTACTTC